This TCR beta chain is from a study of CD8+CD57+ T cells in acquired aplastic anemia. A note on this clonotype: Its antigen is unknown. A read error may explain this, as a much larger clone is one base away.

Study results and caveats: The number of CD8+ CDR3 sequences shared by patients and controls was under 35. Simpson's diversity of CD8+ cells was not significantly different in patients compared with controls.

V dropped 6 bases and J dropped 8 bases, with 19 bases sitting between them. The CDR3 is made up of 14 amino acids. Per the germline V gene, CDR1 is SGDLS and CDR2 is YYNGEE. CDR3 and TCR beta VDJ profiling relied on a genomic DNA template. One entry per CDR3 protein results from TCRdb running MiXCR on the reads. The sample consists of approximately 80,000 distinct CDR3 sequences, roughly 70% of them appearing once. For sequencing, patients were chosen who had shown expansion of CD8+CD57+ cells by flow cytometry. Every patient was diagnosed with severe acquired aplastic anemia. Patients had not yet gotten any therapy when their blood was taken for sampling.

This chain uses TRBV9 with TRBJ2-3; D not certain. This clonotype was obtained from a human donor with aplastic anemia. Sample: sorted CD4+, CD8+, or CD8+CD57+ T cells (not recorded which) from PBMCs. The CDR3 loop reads CASIPGLRPGTQYF. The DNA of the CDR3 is TGTGCCAGCATCCCGGGCCTGAGGCCAGGTACGCAGTATTTT. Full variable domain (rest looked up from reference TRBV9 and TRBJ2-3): DSGVTQTPKHLITATGQRVTLRCSPRSGDLSVYWYQQSLDQGLQFLIQYYNGEERAKGNILERFSAQQFPDLHSELNLSSLELGDSALYFCASIPGLRPGTQYFGPGTRLTVL.